This T cell receptor (beta chain) emerged from a study of shared clonotypes between healthy human individuals. The assay was immunoSEQ multiplex PCR, and TCRdb's table has in-frame clones only and misses some. This table has over 1.4 million clones, approximately 97% appearing once. Germline loops: CDR1 SGHVS, CDR2 FQNEAQ. The CDR3 sequence is 15 residues long. V dropped 7 bases and J dropped 1; count of bases not matched to a gene: 9. The sequenced sample consisted of naive CD4+ T cells sorted from blood. The subset here: CD45RA+ positively selected. V gene TRBV7-8 combines with J gene TRBJ2-7; 8 positions match TRBD2. The source is a man younger than 45 in good health. CDR3 in DNA: TGTGCCAGCATGTTCGAGCTAGCGGGTTCCTACGAGCAGTACTTC. This encodes CASMFELAGSYEQYF.